The clone carrying this T cell receptor beta chain was seen a few times. Its antigen is unknown. The data were taken from a study of response to subunit inactivated influenza vaccine. Study observations and caveats: With each seasonal influenza vaccination, the authors suggested, few new T cells are recruited.

TCRdb reanalysed the RT-PCR reads using MiXCR and keeps one entry per CDR3 protein. In the table there are about 300,000 distinct CDR3 sequences, 21% of which are singletons. This CDR3 comprises 13 residues. CDR1 and CDR2 from the germline V gene are MNHNY and SVGAGI (reference sequence). V shed 6 bases, J shed 5 bases, and the junction held 5 bases outside the gene matches. The sample consisted of PBMCs from blood, taken about 20 months after vaccination. This TCR was recovered from a man between 45 and 75 years old who received an inactivated influenza vaccine. V is TRBV6-6 and J is TRBJ2-5; 8 nucleotides match TRBD2. CDR3 sequence: CASRSGSFETQYF. DNA of the CDR3: TGTGCCAGCAGGAGCGGGAGCTTTGAGACCCAGTACTTC.